This T cell receptor beta chain was observed in a study of OX40 agonist ivuxolimab in advanced cancers. The repertoire was sequenced with immunoSEQ multiplex PCR; TCRdb's copy has only in-frame clones and lacks some. The data hold some 100,000 clones, with about nine tenths observed a single time. Peripheral blood came from all dose cohorts at three timepoints. The source material was CD4+ or CD8+ T cells sorted from blood, sampled in a trial of the OX40 agonist ivuxolimab. This receptor was taken from an adult with an advanced solid tumor such as melanoma, head and neck, liver or kidney cancer.

CDR3 region: CASSVTATGELFF. The DNA of the CDR3 is TGTGCCAGCAGCGTCACGGCCACCGGGGAGCTGTTTTTT. The chain recombines TRBV9 with TRBJ2-2; D remains unclear. This CDR3 spans 13 amino acids. Germline lookup yields CDR1 SGDLS and CDR2 YYNGEE. V lost 2 bases to trimming and J lost 4 bases, with 6 bases between them. The whole variable domain, filled in from reference TRBV9 and TRBJ2-2, reads DSGVTQTPKHLITATGQRVTLRCSPRSGDLSVYWYQQSLDQGLQFLIQYYNGEERAKGNILERFSAQQFPDLHSELNLSSLELGDSALYFCASSVTATGELFFGEGSRLTVL.